Detailed here is one T cell receptor (beta chain). As originally analysed: Estimates of nucleated cell counts were drawn from the amplification of reference gene primers. Only in-frame clones appear in the TCRdb table, and some are missing; sequencing was by immunoSEQ multiplex PCR. Clone size and V and J calls were adopted from that table, with D and trimming inferred from the DNA. The sample records about 150,000 clones, around 86% being singletons. This entry belongs to a study of blood T cell repertoires in COVID-19. In the study overall: Sites across the United States, Italy and Spain contributed samples from acute and convalescent COVID-19. T cells, B-cell-depleted T cells, or PBMCs provided the cDNA or gDNA that served as material.

V lost 4 bases, J lost 0 bases, and 14 bases lay in between. The CDR3 sequence is 16 residues long. CDR1 is SGHRS, CDR2 YFSETQ, per germline. V gene TRBV5-1 combines with J gene TRBJ1-3; D ambiguous. The source of this sequence is a man between 65 and 85 years old with acute or convalescent COVID-19. Sequenced: peripheral blood. CDR3 DNA: TGCGCCAGCAGCCCCGGCCAGGCCTTCTCTGGAAACACCATATATTTT. It is translated as CASSPGQAFSGNTIYF.